Detailed here is one TCR beta chain. Additional DNA sequences in this sample encode the identical CDR3. These data are taken from a study of blood T cell repertoires in COVID-19. Method: immunoSEQ multiplex PCR; TCRdb's copy keeps in-frame clones and lacks some. Among under 250,000 clones listed, approximately 90% were seen once. The CDR3 spans 16 residues. The germline V gene encodes CDR1 LNHDA and CDR2 SQIVND (reference sequence). V gave up 3 bases and J gave up 0 bases; unmatched junction bases: 4. This sequence joins TRBV19 and TRBJ1-5, with TRBD1 matching 8 bases. The clonotype comes from a man younger than 40 with COVID-19, enrolled during active disease. The sample comprised peripheral blood. CDR3 loop: CASSMGTGYSNQPQHF. The DNA for the CDR3 is TGTGCCAGTAGTATGGGGACAGGATATAGCAATCAGCCCCAGCATTTT.